Listed below are T cell receptor beta chains from one sample, sequenced in a study of blood T cells in healthy people across ages. MiXCR, applied by TCRdb to the 5' RACE reads, yields one record per CDR3 protein. The sample has hundreds of thousands of distinct CDR3 sequences, roughly 49% seen once. The specimen sequenced was blood. These receptors were collected from a woman aged 55-75 years in good health. Both conserved end residues are part of each CDR3. A D gene is named only where the DNA matches it firmly. Size values are once, few and many counts, or a class for expanded clones, and some rows have none.

V: TRBV5-1; J: TRBJ2-5; D: NA; size: few; DNA: TGCGCCAGCAGCTTGGGGGACCTTCGCCTCGGAAAGCAGTACTTC; CDR3: CASSLGDLRLGKQYF
V: TRBV20-1; J: TRBJ2-5; D: NA; size: once; DNA: TGCAGTGCTAGCGGGAGATTAGGGTCGGAGACCCAGTACTTC; CDR3: CSASGRLGSETQYF
V: TRBV4-2; J: TRBJ2-5; D: NA; size: few; DNA: TGTGCCAGCAGCCTTAGCCCCCGGACCTGGGAGACCCAGTACTTC; CDR3: CASSLSPRTWETQYF
V: TRBV27; J: TRBJ2-5; D: NA; size: NA; DNA: TGTGCCACCATGGGAGTCGGAGAGACCCAGTACTTC; CDR3: CATMGVGETQYF
V: TRBV20-1; J: TRBJ2-2; D: NA; size: NA; DNA: TGCAGTGCCGTTCATTTTCCCGGGGCCACCGGGGAGCTGTTTTTT; CDR3: CSAVHFPGATGELFF
V: TRBV27; J: TRBJ1-4; D: NA; size: NA; DNA: TGTGCCAGCAGTATCTTCGGGATCAATGAAAAACTGTTTTTT; CDR3: CASSIFGINEKLFF
V: TRBV7-8; J: TRBJ2-3; D: NA; size: NA; DNA: TGTGCCAGCAGCCCCCAGGGTTACACAGATACGCAGTATTTT; CDR3: CASSPQGYTDTQYF
V: TRBV18; J: TRBJ2-7; D: NA; size: NA; DNA: TGTGCCAGCTCACCCCCCTGGGGGGGGCTCTACGAGCAGTACTTC; CDR3: CASSPPWGGLYEQYF
V: TRBV2; J: TRBJ2-7; D: NA; size: once; DNA: TGTGCCAGCACTGAAAGGGACGAGCAGTACTTC; CDR3: CASTERDEQYF
V: TRBV7-2; J: TRBJ1-6; D: NA; size: NA; DNA: TGTGCCAGCAGCTTAAATGACAGAAATTCGCCCCTCCACTTT; CDR3: CASSLNDRNSPLHF
V: TRBV7-2; J: TRBJ2-7; D: TRBD2; size: NA; DNA: TGTGCCAGCAGCTCATACGCAGCGGGAGGGCGGTACGAGCAGTACTTC; CDR3: CASSSYAAGGRYEQYF
V: TRBV12-3/TRBV12-4; J: TRBJ2-4; D: NA; size: few; DNA: TGTGCCAGCAGTTTGGGGGTCGTAGCCAAAAACATTCAGTACTTC; CDR3: CASSLGVVAKNIQYF
V: TRBV7-3; J: TRBJ2-6; D: NA; size: many; DNA: TGTGCCAGCAGCTCAGGACAAAACCCTGCTGGGGCCAACGTCCTGACTTTC; CDR3: CASSSGQNPAGANVLTF
V: TRBV20-1; J: TRBJ2-7; D: NA; size: NA; DNA: TGCAGTGCTAGGCAAGCCAAAACCTACGAGCAGTACTTC; CDR3: CSARQAKTYEQYF
V: TRBV11-2; J: TRBJ1-1; D: TRBD1; size: NA; DNA: TGTGCCAGCAGCTTAACAGGGGTTGGGGACACTGAAGCTTTCTTT; CDR3: CASSLTGVGDTEAFF
V: TRBV7-2; J: TRBJ2-5; D: NA; size: few; DNA: TGTGCCAGCAGCTTATTCATTGAAGAGACCCAGTACTTC; CDR3: CASSLFIEETQYF
V: TRBV20-1; J: TRBJ2-3; D: NA; size: NA; DNA: TGCAGTGCTGAGGAGTCTCGCACAGATACGCAGTATTTT; CDR3: CSAEESRTDTQYF
V: TRBV4-3; J: TRBJ2-7; D: TRBD2; size: NA; DNA: TGCGCCAGCAGCCAGGCCGGGACTAGCGTTTACGAGCAGTACTTC; CDR3: CASSQAGTSVYEQYF
V: TRBV12-3/TRBV12-4; J: TRBJ2-7; D: TRBD2; size: few; DNA: TGTGCCAGCAGTTTAGCGCTAACGGGGTCTAGCGGGTTCTACAATGAGCAGTACTTC; CDR3: CASSLALTGSSGFYNEQYF
V: TRBV7-9; J: TRBJ2-1; D: NA; size: NA; DNA: TGTGCCAGCAGCTTAGATAGAGGGGAGAATGAGCAGTTCTTC; CDR3: CASSLDRGENEQFF
V: TRBV7-2; J: TRBJ1-2; D: NA; size: few; DNA: TGTGCCAGCAGCTTAGAGTCCGGGTCAATGGGACGCTATGGCTACACCTTC; CDR3: CASSLESGSMGRYGYTF
V: TRBV29-1; J: TRBJ1-2; D: NA; size: many; DNA: TGCAGCGTTGAAAAGGGTAATGGCTACACCTTC; CDR3: CSVEKGNGYTF
V: TRBV6-5; J: TRBJ1-1; D: TRBD1; size: NA; DNA: TGTGCCAGCAGTTCGCACAAACAGGGGAGGACTGAAGCTTTCTTT; CDR3: CASSSHKQGRTEAFF
V: TRBV29-1; J: TRBJ2-1; D: NA; size: few; DNA: TGCAGCGTTGAAGATGGGGGAACTGGTCCGTTCTTC; CDR3: CSVEDGGTGPFF
V: TRBV7-2; J: TRBJ2-7; D: NA; size: many; DNA: TGTGCCAGCAGCTATGACCGCGGGGGCCGATACGAGCAGTACTTC; CDR3: CASSYDRGGRYEQYF
V: TRBV20-1; J: TRBJ2-1; D: NA; size: few; DNA: TGCAGTGCGCTGTGGACCGCAACCTACAATGAGCAGTTCTTC; CDR3: CSALWTATYNEQFF
V: TRBV25-1; J: TRBJ1-1; D: NA; size: NA; DNA: TGTGCCAGCAGTGGTCAACAGGGAGAGGCTGAAGCTTTCTTT; CDR3: CASSGQQGEAEAFF
V: TRBV5-1; J: TRBJ2-3; D: NA; size: NA; DNA: TGCGCCAGCAGCTTCTCGGACAGTCACACAGATACGCAGTATTTT; CDR3: CASSFSDSHTDTQYF